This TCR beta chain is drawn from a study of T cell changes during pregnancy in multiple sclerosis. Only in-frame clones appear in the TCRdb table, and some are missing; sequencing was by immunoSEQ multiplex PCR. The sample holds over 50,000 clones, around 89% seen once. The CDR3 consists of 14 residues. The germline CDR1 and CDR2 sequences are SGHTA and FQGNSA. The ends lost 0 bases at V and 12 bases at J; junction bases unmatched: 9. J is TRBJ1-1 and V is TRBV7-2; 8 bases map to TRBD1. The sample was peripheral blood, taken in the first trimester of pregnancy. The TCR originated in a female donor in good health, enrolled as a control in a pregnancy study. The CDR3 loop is CASSLAASGQGTFF. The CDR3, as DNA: TGTGCCAGCAGCTTAGCGGCTTCAGGACAGGGAACTTTCTTT.